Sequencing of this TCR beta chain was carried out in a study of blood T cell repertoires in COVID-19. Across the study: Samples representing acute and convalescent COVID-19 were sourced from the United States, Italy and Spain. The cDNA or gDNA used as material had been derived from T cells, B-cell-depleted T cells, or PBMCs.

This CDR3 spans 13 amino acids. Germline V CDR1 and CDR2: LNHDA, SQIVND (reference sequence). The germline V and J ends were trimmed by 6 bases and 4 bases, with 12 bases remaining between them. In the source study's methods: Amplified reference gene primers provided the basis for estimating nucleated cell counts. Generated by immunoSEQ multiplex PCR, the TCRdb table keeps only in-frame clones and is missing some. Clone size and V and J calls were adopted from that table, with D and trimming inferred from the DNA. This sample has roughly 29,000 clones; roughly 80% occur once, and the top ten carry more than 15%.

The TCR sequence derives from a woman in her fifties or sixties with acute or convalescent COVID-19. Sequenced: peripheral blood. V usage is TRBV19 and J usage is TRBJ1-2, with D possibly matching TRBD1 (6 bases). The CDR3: CASSPDRSYGYTF. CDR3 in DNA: TGTGCCAGTAGCCCCGACAGGTCCTATGGCTACACCTTC. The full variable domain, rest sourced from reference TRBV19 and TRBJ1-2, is DGGITQSPKYLFRKEGQNVTLSCEQNLNHDAMYWYRQDPGQGLRLIYYSQIVNDFQKGDIAEGYSVSREKKESFPLTVTSAQKNPTAFYLCASSPDRSYGYTFGSGTRLTVV.